Shown below are 17 T cell receptor beta chains from a single sample sequenced in a study of T cell changes during pregnancy in multiple sclerosis. TCRdb keeps only in-frame clones here, not all; method: immunoSEQ multiplex PCR. The table lists under 40,000 clones, roughly nine tenths of them singletons. The sequencing here drew on peripheral blood, taken in the third trimester of pregnancy. Every receptor here comes from a female donor in good health, enrolled as a control in a pregnancy study.

The sample holds one count of this clone. This chain uses TRBV30 with TRBJ2-1; 14 bases map to TRBD2. J was trimmed by 3 bases and V by 3 bases; bases with no gene match: 13. The CDR3 has 19 amino acids. The germline CDR1 and CDR2 sequences are GTSNPN and SVGIG (reference sequence). CDR3 residues: CAWSPPRLAGGGFYNEQFF. CDR3 coding DNA: TGTGCCTGGAGCCCCCCTCGACTAGCGGGAGGGGGGTTCTACAATGAGCAGTTCTTC.

The chain combines TRBV2 with TRBJ1-1; 10 bases map to TRBD1. Germline V gives CDR1 SNHLY, CDR2 FYNNEI. V shed 5 bases and J 5 bases; nucleotides not matched to a gene: 8. The CDR3 extends over 15 amino acids. The CDR3 sequence is CASSPETGGWTEAFF. In DNA form, the CDR3 reads TGTGCCAGCAGTCCCGAGACAGGGGGCTGGACTGAAGCTTTCTTT.

The chain links TRBV6-5 to TRBJ1-4; 9 bases align to TRBD1. V lost 4 bases, J lost 6 bases, and 6 bases stayed unmatched. Germline assignment: CDR1 MNHEY and CDR2 SVGAGI. CDR3 length: 15 residues. This CDR3 reads CASSSPGQGYEKLFF. CDR3 DNA sequence: TGTGCCAGCAGTTCCCCGGGACAGGGCTATGAAAAACTGTTTTTT.

The chain carries TRBV5-6 and TRBJ2-6; D unclear. V was trimmed by 2 bases and J by 2 bases, leaving 5 bases between them. CDR3 length: 14 amino acids. CDR1 SGHDT and CDR2 YYEEEE come from the germline V gene. The CDR3, as DNA: TGTGCCAGCAGCTTTCCGGCTGGGGCCAACGTCCTGACTTTC. Its translation is CASSFPAGANVLTF.

The chain links TRBV5-8 to TRBJ1-5, with D possibly being TRBD1 (5 bases). Trimming stripped 7 bases from V and 6 bases from J, with 17 bases between. The CDR3 consists of 14 residues. Germline CDR1 reads SGHTS; CDR2 reads YDEGEE. Here the CDR3 DNA reads TGTGCCAGCGATCGGGGTTTGGGGGGTCAGCCCCAGCATTTT. Translating gives CASDRGLGGQPQHF.

The V gene is TRBV2, the J gene TRBJ2-3; D is perhaps TRBD1 (6 bases). The CDR3 length is 14 residues. The V end lost 6 bases, the J end lost 0 bases, and 10 bases lay between the germline ends. CDR1 and CDR2 from the germline V gene are SNHLY and FYNNEI. The CDR3 nucleotides read TGTGCCAGCAGGCGAACAGGGAGCACAGATACGCAGTATTTT. Translated: CASRRTGSTDTQYF.

The J gene is TRBJ2-7, the V gene TRBV23-1; D is ambiguous. TRBV23-1 qualifies as an ORF whose function is uncertain. V gave up 0 bases and J gave up 0 bases, with 12 bases separating them. The CDR3 is 16 residues long. The CDR3 nucleotides are TGCGCCAGCAGTCAATCGTCGCCGGTTCCCTCCTACGAGCAGTACTTC. As protein: CASSQSSPVPSYEQYF.

The rearrangement links TRBV10-2 to TRBJ2-7; 10 nucleotides match TRBD2. Trimming at V came to 1 base and at J to 6 bases, leaving 6 bases not matched to a gene. Germline CDR1 and CDR2: WSHSY and SAAADI. The CDR3 runs to 15 residues. The CDR3 region is CASSEWASGSLEQYF. The CDR3 DNA sequence: TGCGCCAGCAGTGAGTGGGCTAGCGGGAGTCTCGAGCAGTACTTC.

The chain carries TRBV7-8 and TRBJ1-2; maybe TRBD1 (5 bases). The CDR3 length is 16 residues. Germline CDR1 SGHVS, CDR2 FQNEAQ. Trimming took 4 bases from V and 4 from J, leaving 19 bases between them. The CDR3 protein is CASSSPVVPGGYGYTF. As DNA, the CDR3 is TGTGCCAGCAGCTCCCCGGTGGTTCCCGGGGGCTATGGCTACACCTTC.

This clone was recorded once. The chain couples TRBV12-5 to TRBJ1-5; the D gene is possibly TRBD1 (6 bases). Per the germline V gene, CDR1 is LGHNT and CDR2 is FRNRAP. This CDR3 region has 17 residues. The V and J ends lost 3 bases and 2 bases respectively, with 17 bases between them. CDR3: CASGFWGQGLGNQPQHF. The DNA of the CDR3 is TGTGCTAGTGGTTTTTGGGGGCAGGGGTTGGGCAATCAGCCCCAGCATTTT.

The rearrangement links TRBV5-6 to TRBJ1-1; maybe TRBD1 (5 bases). Germline V lookup: CDR1 SGHDT, CDR2 YYEEEE. The CDR3 length is 11 residues. V lost 0 bases, J lost 8 bases, and 5 bases lay in between. The CDR3 coding sequence is TGTGCCAGCAGCTTGGGGACAGAAGCTTTCTTT. It specifies CASSLGTEAFF. Complete variable domain (other parts from reference TRBV5-6 and TRBJ1-1): DAGVTQSPTHLIKTRGQQVTLRCSPKSGHDTVSWYQQALGQGPQFIFQYYEEEERQRGNFPDRFSGHQFPNYSSELNVNALLLGDSALYLCASSLGTEAFFGQGTRLTVV.

DNA of the CDR3: TGCGCCAGCAGCTTGGCCACGGGACAGCCCCAGCATTTT. This encodes CASSLATGQPQHF. The V and J genes are TRBV5-1 and TRBJ1-5; D unresolved. The CDR3 has 13 amino acids. Germline values: CDR1 SGHRS, CDR2 YFSETQ. Trimming shortened V by 0 bases and J by 7 bases, and 8 bases separated the two germline ends.

The chain recombines TRBV7-8 with TRBJ1-1; maybe TRBD1 (6 bases). Germline V gene lookup returns CDR1 SGHVS and CDR2 FQNEAQ. With 5 bases removed from V and 1 base from J, the gap between germline ends came to 8 bases. The CDR3 totals 13 residues. The CDR3 coding sequence is TGTGCCAGCAGCCCGACAGGGAACACTGAAGCTTTCTTT. As protein: CASSPTGNTEAFF.

The table lists this clone with a count of one. V gene TRBV7-9 combines with J gene TRBJ2-7, with TRBD1 identical over 9 bases. The CDR3 runs to 14 residues. The germline CDR1 and CDR2 sequences are SEHNR and FQNEAQ (reference sequence). V was clipped by 3 bases and J by 5 bases; unmatched bases: 5. CDR3 bases: TGTGCCAGCAGCTTCCGGGACAGGGACCACGAGCAGTACTTC. Translated: CASSFRDRDHEQYF.

This clone was counted a single time. The genes are TRBV6-4 and TRBJ2-3; 9 bases are a match to TRBD2. J lost 4 bases, V lost 0 bases, and 2 bases had no gene match. Germline-derived CDR1 and CDR2 are MRHNA and SNTAGT. The CDR3 consists of 15 residues. The CDR3 sequence is CASSDSSGRSDTQYF. For the CDR3, the DNA is TGTGCCAGCAGTGACTCTAGCGGGAGATCAGATACGCAGTATTTT.

V is TRBV6-1 and J is TRBJ1-4; TRBD1 matches at 7 bases. The CDR3 has 15 residues. V shed 4 bases and J 7 bases; nucleotides not matched to a gene: 9. The germline V gene encodes CDR1 MNHNS and CDR2 SASEGT. CDR3 loop: CASSVSATGSEKLFF. Here the CDR3 DNA reads TGTGCCAGCAGTGTTTCGGCGACAGGGTCTGAAAAACTGTTTTTT.

J is TRBJ1-3 and V is TRBV7-9; no reliable D call. Germline V gene data show CDR1 as SEHNR and CDR2 as FQNEAQ (reference sequence). The CDR3 extends over 18 amino acids. V lost 2 bases, J lost 0 bases, and 17 bases lay in between. CDR3 sequence (DNA): TGTGCCAGCAGCTTACAGCGTCCCGACGGAGGCTCTGGAAACACCATATATTTT. Translation: CASSLQRPDGGSGNTIYF.